The 27 T cell receptor beta chains given below trace back to one sample, sequenced in a study of blood T cell repertoires in COVID-19 (dated by TCRdb to 2019 to 2021). Libraries came from the immunoSEQ multiplex PCR assay. TCRdb provides this immuneACCESS table in a form limited to in-frame rearrangements. Some clones are lacking; in checked studies, under half of them reflect an unresolved V gene, and why the rest are absent is not known. The sample table holds 350,000 to 400,000 clones, of which 80% to 90% were seen once. Jointly, the top ten make up approximately 1% of the sample. The sequenced sample consisted of PBMCs or T cells enriched from blood (not recorded which). The source is a man aged 18 to 35 who had recovered from COVID-19.

V and J are TRBV7-9 and TRBJ2-2; 8 bases align to TRBD2. V lost 5 bases and J lost 7; bases outside the gene matches: 3. Germline CDR1 reads SEHNR; CDR2 reads FQNEAQ (reference sequence). This CDR3 spans 13 amino acids. The CDR3 region is CASSHGGDGELFF. The DNA for the CDR3 is TGTGCCAGCAGCCACGGGGGGGACGGGGAGCTGTTTTTT.

The rearrangement links TRBV19 to TRBJ2-3; 13 bases agree with TRBD2. With 4 bases clipped from V and 3 bases from J, the junction kept 13 bases outside the gene matches. The V gene's germline CDR1 is LNHDA and CDR2 SQIVND (reference sequence). This CDR3 comprises 19 residues. The CDR3 DNA follows: TGTGCCAGTAGTACTAACCACCTTACTAGCGGGAGGGTGACAGATACGCAGTATTTT. Residues: CASSTNHLTSGRVTDTQYF. The entire variable domain, with the rest obtained from reference TRBV19 and TRBJ2-3, is as follows: DGGITQSPKYLFRKEGQNVTLSCEQNLNHDAMYWYRQDPGQGLRLIYYSQIVNDFQKGDIAEGYSVSREKKESFPLTVTSAQKNPTAFYLCASSTNHLTSGRVTDTQYFGPGTRLTVL.

V and J are TRBV28 and TRBJ2-7; D is uncertain. Trimming shortened V by 6 bases and J by 7 bases, and 19 bases separated the two germline ends. The CDR3 runs to 14 residues. The germline CDR1 and CDR2 sequences are MDHEN and SYDVKM. CDR3 in amino acids: CASSPDLAAREQYF. The CDR3 region has the DNA TGTGCCAGCAGCCCTGACCTGGCTGCTAGGGAGCAGTACTTC.

CDR3 sequence reads: CASSLLASGGITDTQYF. The CDR3 DNA reads as TGTGCCAGCAGTTTATTGGCTAGCGGGGGCATCACAGATACGCAGTATTTT. The V call is TRBV27, the J call TRBJ2-3, with 10 positions matching TRBD2. This CDR3 has 17 residues. Germline V CDR1 and CDR2: MNHEY, SMNVEV (reference sequence). The trim removed 1 base at V and 2 bases at J, leaving 6 bases unmatched.

The chain couples TRBV7-6 to TRBJ2-7; D may be TRBD2 (6 bases). Trimming shortened V by 5 bases and J by 0 bases, and 17 bases separated the two germline ends. The CDR3 totals 16 residues. Germline CDR1 reads SGHVS; CDR2 reads FNYEAQ. The CDR3 spells CASSPMTFGSSYEQYF. CDR3 sequence (DNA): TGTGCCAGCAGCCCGATGACATTCGGGAGCTCCTACGAGCAGTACTTC.

The chain is built from TRBV18 and TRBJ1-5; 7 bases map to TRBD1. The CDR3 length is 14 residues. The V segment lost 4 bases and the J segment 6 bases; nucleotides outside the gene matches: 6. The V gene's germline CDR1 is KGHSH and CDR2 LQKENI. CDR3 loop: CASSQSGGSQPQHF. The CDR3 bases are TGTGCCAGCTCACAATCAGGGGGAAGTCAGCCCCAGCATTTT.

This clone was observed at least ten times. The rearrangement joins TRBV4-2 to TRBJ2-3, with TRBD2 matching 15 bases. Per the germline V gene, CDR1 is LGHNA and CDR2 is YNFKEQ. The CDR3 is 16 residues long. Trimming removed 1 base from V and 4 bases from J; junction bases left unmatched: 0. In DNA form, the CDR3 reads TGTGCCAGCAGCCAAGGGACTAGCGGGGGGGCAGATACGCAGTATTTT. Amino acid sequence: CASSQGTSGGADTQYF.

This clone came up a few times. The V and J genes are TRBV5-4 and TRBJ1-2; 7 bases fit TRBD1. CDR3 length: 12 amino acids. The ends lost 7 bases at V and 3 bases at J; junction bases unmatched: 3. Per the germline V gene, CDR1 is SGHNT and CDR2 is YYREEE (reference sequence). CDR3: CASSGTDYGYTF. The CDR3 coding sequence is TGTGCCAGCTCCGGGACAGACTATGGCTACACCTTC.

The chain uses TRBV7-6 and TRBJ2-1; 15 bases match TRBD2. The CDR3 consists of 19 residues. Germline CDR1 SGHVS, CDR2 FNYEAQ. With 2 bases clipped from V and 1 base from J, the junction kept 6 bases outside the gene matches. CDR3: CASSLKPGLAGGSYNEQFF. CDR3 nucleotides: TGTGCCAGCAGCTTAAAGCCGGGACTAGCGGGGGGTTCCTACAATGAGCAGTTCTTC.

The V call is TRBV7-2, the J call TRBJ1-1, with 8 nucleotides matching TRBD1. This CDR3 contains 14 residues. Germline trimming cut 1 base from V and 4 bases from J; bases unmatched to any gene: 2. Germline-derived CDR1 and CDR2 are SGHTA and FQGNSA. The CDR3 sequence is CASSLVDRATEAFF. CDR3 nucleotides: TGTGCCAGCAGCTTAGTGGACAGGGCCACTGAAGCTTTCTTT.

There are a few counts of this clone. V gene TRBV7-8 combines with J gene TRBJ1-4, with D possibly TRBD1 on 5 matching bases. Germline lookup yields CDR1 SGHVS and CDR2 FQNEAQ. V lost 1 base to trimming and J lost 8 bases, with 11 bases between them. This CDR3 comprises 14 residues. The CDR3 sequence is CASSLEQGREKLFF. CDR3 nucleotide sequence: TGTGCCAGCAGCTTAGAGCAGGGTAGGGAAAAACTGTTTTTT.

The chain links TRBV27 to TRBJ2-2; D is unresolved. Germline values: CDR1 MNHEY, CDR2 SMNVEV (reference sequence). Trimming stripped 0 bases from V and 1 base from J, with 3 bases between. The CDR3 is 14 amino acids. The CDR3 DNA follows: TGTGCCAGCAGTTTATCGCGGAACACCGGGGAGCTGTTTTTT. Encoded protein: CASSLSRNTGELFF.

The V call is TRBV20-1, the J call TRBJ2-1, with D possibly TRBD2 on 6 matching bases. Germline V gene data show CDR1 as DFQATT and CDR2 as SNEGSKA (reference sequence). The length of the CDR3 is 11 residues. V lost 6 bases and J lost 15, with 18 bases in between. Here the CDR3 reads CSATTRDLVFF. In nucleotides, the CDR3 is TGCAGTGCCACAACCCGGGACTTAGTGTTCTTC.

This clone was seen only once. The chain couples TRBV6-5 to TRBJ1-1; 7 nucleotides align to TRBD1. The length of the CDR3 is 15 residues. The V and J ends lost 6 bases and 5 bases, in that order; junction bases with no gene match: 12. Germline CDR1 reads MNHEY; CDR2 reads SVGAGI. CDR3 in amino acids: CASSNRQGERTEAFF. CDR3 sequence (DNA): TGTGCCAGCAGCAATAGACAGGGTGAGAGAACTGAAGCTTTCTTT.

As regards this clone: Other nucleotide sequences from this sample produce the same CDR3. The genes are TRBV9 and TRBJ1-4, with D possibly TRBD1 on 5 matching bases. Trimming shortened V by 2 bases and J by 0 bases, and 8 bases separated the two germline ends. This CDR3 contains 15 residues. CDR1 is SGDLS, CDR2 YYNGEE, per germline. CDR3 region: CASSVGGATNEKLFF. The CDR3 DNA follows: TGTGCCAGCAGCGTCGGGGGGGCAACTAATGAAAAACTGTTTTTT.

J is TRBJ2-7 and V is TRBV9, with D possibly matching TRBD2 (6 bases). This CDR3 has 13 amino acids. From germline, CDR1 is SGDLS and CDR2 YYNGEE. The germline V and J ends were trimmed by 4 bases and 5 bases, with 13 bases remaining between them. Here the CDR3 DNA reads TGTGCCAGCAGCCCCGGTTGGGGGGACGAGCAGTACTTC. This sequence encodes CASSPGWGDEQYF.

This clone was counted once. The CDR3 sequence: CASINGQGTGELFF. CDR3 sequence (DNA): TGTGCCAGTATTAATGGCCAGGGTACCGGGGAGCTGTTTTTT. V gene TRBV19 combines with J gene TRBJ2-2, with D perhaps matching TRBD1 (5 bases). Germline lookup yields CDR1 LNHDA and CDR2 SQIVND (reference sequence). V lost 7 bases to trimming and J lost 5 bases, with 14 bases between them. The CDR3 spans 14 residues.

In this sample, this clone turned up once. This rearrangement joins TRBV7-2 to TRBJ1-5, with D tentatively TRBD1 (5 bases). The ends were cut back, 3 bases at V and 4 bases at J, with 10 bases in the middle. Per the germline V gene, CDR1 is SGHTA and CDR2 is FQGNSA. CDR3 length: 14 residues. CDR3 loop: CASSFVQVNQPQHF. The CDR3 DNA is TGTGCCAGCAGCTTTGTACAGGTTAATCAGCCCCAGCATTTT.

The rearrangement links TRBV7-9 to TRBJ2-3; 7 bases are a match to TRBD1. Per germline, CDR1 SEHNR and CDR2 FQNEAQ (reference sequence). The trim removed 6 bases at V and 3 bases at J, leaving 3 bases unmatched. This CDR3 is built from 13 residues. DNA of the CDR3: TGTGCCAGCAGGAGACAGGGTACAGATACGCAGTATTTT. Translating gives CASRRQGTDTQYF. The whole variable domain, remainder taken from reference TRBV7-9 and TRBJ2-3, is DTGVSQNPRHKITKRGQNVTFRCDPISEHNRLYWYRQTLGQGPEFLTYFQNEAQLEKSRLLSDRFSAERPKGSFSTLEIQRTEQGDSAMYLCASRRQGTDTQYFGPGTRLTVL.

V gene TRBV3-1 (or the pseudogene TRBV3-2) combines with J gene TRBJ1-6; maybe TRBD1 (6 bases). V lost 3 bases and J 7 bases, leaving 10 bases between the germline ends. CDR1 is LGHDT, CDR2 YNNKEL, per germline (reference sequence). CDR3 size: 14 residues. The CDR3 nucleotides read TGTGCCAGCAGCCACGGACAGCGGAATTCACCCCTCCACTTT. Protein product: CASSHGQRNSPLHF.

This rearrangement joins TRBV3-1 (or the pseudogene TRBV3-2) to TRBJ2-7; D remains unclear. With 1 base removed from V and 6 bases from J, the gap between germline ends came to 4 bases. The CDR3 runs 11 residues. Germline CDR1 reads LGHDT; CDR2 reads YNNKEL (reference sequence). The DNA for the CDR3 is TGTGCCAGCAGCCAAGTCGGCGAGCAGTACTTC. It translates to CASSQVGEQYF.

The chain joins TRBV9 to TRBJ2-2; TRBD1 is a possible D gene (6 bases). The CDR3 is 17 amino acids. The germline V gene encodes CDR1 SGDLS and CDR2 YYNGEE. V dropped 4 bases and J dropped 5 bases, with 21 bases sitting between them. CDR3 nucleotides: TGTGCCAGCAGCCCCTTTAGCCCGCAGCAGGGGACCGGGGAGCTGTTTTTT. Amino acids: CASSPFSPQQGTGELFF.

This clone was counted once. The V call is TRBV6-5, the J call TRBJ2-7; 8 bases map to TRBD2. Trimming took 1 base from V and 2 from J; bases not matched to a gene: 4. The CDR3 loop spans 15 amino acids. CDR1 is MNHEY, CDR2 SVGAGI, per germline. The CDR3: CASSYYTSGAYEQYF. For the CDR3, the DNA is TGTGCCAGCAGTTACTATACTAGCGGTGCCTACGAGCAGTACTTC.

The CDR3 DNA sequence: TGTGCCAGCTCCGGACAGGGGAATTCACCCCTCCACTTT. It yields the protein CASSGQGNSPLHF. The chain recombines TRBV7-9 with TRBJ1-6; 9 nucleotides agree with TRBD1. Germline V CDR1 and CDR2: SEHNR, FQNEAQ (reference sequence). V shed 8 bases, J shed 7 bases, and the junction held 3 bases outside the gene matches. The CDR3 runs to 13 residues.

There are a few counts of this clone. Here the CDR3 reads CASSLVPRGEQYF. The DNA for the CDR3 is TGTGCCAGCAGCCTCGTCCCCCGCGGGGAACAGTACTTC. The chain carries TRBV14 and TRBJ2-5; D possibly corresponds to TRBD2 (6 bases). Germline CDR1 SGHDN, CDR2 FVKESK. The germline V and J ends were trimmed by 4 bases and 11 bases, with 17 bases remaining between them. The CDR3 has 13 residues.

The rearrangement links TRBV7-9 to TRBJ1-5, with D hard to call. V lost 5 bases to trimming and J lost 0 bases, with 5 bases between them. Germline loops: CDR1 SEHNR, CDR2 FQNEAQ (reference sequence). This CDR3 has 13 amino acids. The CDR3 coding sequence is TGTGCCAGCAGCCCGTATAGCAATCAGCCCCAGCATTTT. It is translated as CASSPYSNQPQHF.

V usage is TRBV5-1 and J usage is TRBJ1-2; unclear D gene. This CDR3 contains 13 residues. Deletions cut 0 bases from V and 8 bases from J, with 11 bases between. Germline V gene lookup returns CDR1 SGHRS and CDR2 YFSETQ. CDR3 in amino acids: CASSLVPTGGYTF. CDR3 nucleotides: TGCGCCAGCAGCTTGGTCCCGACGGGGGGCTACACCTTC.